The 32 T cell receptor beta chains in this list originate from one sample, sequenced in a study of CXCR3-negative and CXCR3-positive naive CD8 T cells (dated by TCRdb to the late 2010s). These receptors have no known antigen. The study at large found these results: Compared with CXCR3-negative naive cells, CXCR3-positive naive cells had TRB CDR3s with higher hydrophobicity (lower Kidera factor 4), lower energy, and higher strength and volume indices.

Reads for this sample came from a NextSeq 550. The Human TCR Profiling Kit (MiLaboratory) was used to prepare UMI-labeled 5' RACE TRB cDNA libraries. TCRdb reprocessed the reads and provides one entry for every CDR3 protein sequence; no DNA is given. The sample's table lists a count of a few thousand distinct CDR3 sequences. The ten most abundant clones make up about 2.4% of the sample. Specimen: naive CXCR3+ CD8+ T cells from blood. The cell subset or site label corresponds to: CD45RO-CCR7+CD27+CD95- naive CD8+ T cells expressing CXCR3 (TNR3+). The receptor source for this set is a human donor in good health. Some clones in this sample may be carry-over from other donors' samples.

This clonotype is called large based on its frequency. The genes are TRBV6-5 and TRBJ2-7; TCRdb indicates TRBD2, and absent DNA this call remains unverified. This CDR3 is built from 15 residues. In germline, CDR1 is MNHEY, CDR2 SVGAGI. The CDR3 reads CASRPEERKAHEQYF.

This chain connects TRBV2 to TRBJ2-1. CDR1 SNHLY and CDR2 FYNNEI come from the germline V gene. This CDR3 contains 13 residues. CDR3 sequence: CASTGDSYNEQFF.

The V gene is TRBV6-5, the J gene TRBJ2-2; TCRdb's D call, TRBD2, is unchecked because there is no DNA. CDR3 size: 16 residues. In germline, CDR1 is MNHEY, CDR2 SVGAGI. Here the CDR3 reads CASSLWEGANTGELFF.

This clonotype is identified as medium-sized from frequency. The V and J genes are TRBV7-9 and TRBJ2-7; TCRdb selects TRBD2, and the lack of DNA leaves this call unchecked. The CDR3 length is 13 residues. Germline CDR1 SEHNR, CDR2 FQNEAQ (reference sequence). CDR3 sequence reads: CAGGEDSSYEQYF.

V and J are TRBV6-2 or TRBV6-3 and TRBJ2-7; the TCRdb D gene call, TRBD1, has no DNA to confirm it. This CDR3 is built from 15 residues. Per the germline V gene, CDR1 is MNHEY and CDR2 is SVGEGT. The CDR3: CASSSLGGASYEQYF.

Considering frequency, this clonotype is medium-sized (0.01 to 0.1%). This sequence joins TRBV4-2 and TRBJ1-5. Germline V gives CDR1 LGHNA, CDR2 YNFKEQ. CDR3 length equals 15 residues. CDR3 amino acids: CASSRSVAGNQPQHF.

V is TRBV29-1 and J is TRBJ2-3; TCRdb's assignment of TRBD1 cannot be checked, as there is no DNA. Germline V gene data show CDR1 as SQVTM and CDR2 as ANQGSEA. The CDR3 is 15 residues long. CDR3 region: CSAVTGGRRTDTQYF.

The chain is built from TRBV4-1 and TRBJ2-1; TCRdb's D call of TRBD2 is untestable without DNA. The length of the CDR3 is 15 residues. The germline CDR1 and CDR2 sequences are MGHRA and YSYEKL. The CDR3 here is CASSPNSGGHREQFF.

The V call is TRBV21-1, the J call TRBJ1-1; there is no DNA to check the TCRdb D call of TRBD1. TRBV21-1 is designated a pseudogene. This CDR3 comprises 17 residues. CDR3 residues: CASSKPRTGSVNTEAFF.

This clonotype is medium-sized by frequency. This chain links TRBV4-1 with TRBJ2-1. The CDR3 contains 15 residues. Germline CDR1 reads MGHRA; CDR2 reads YSYEKL. CDR3 residues: CASSQALTPYNEQFF.

Frequency places this clonotype as medium-sized. V gene TRBV7-8 combines with J gene TRBJ2-1; absent DNA, TCRdb's TRBD1 call cannot be checked. Germline V CDR1 and CDR2: SGHVS, FQNEAQ. The CDR3 is 16 residues long. The CDR3 region is CASSLVRGPTYNEQFF.

By frequency, this clonotype is medium-sized. This chain uses TRBV29-1 with TRBJ1-1. CDR1 and CDR2 from the germline V gene are SQVTM and ANQGSEA. This CDR3 spans 12 amino acids. The CDR3 region is CSVVVENTEAFF. Full variable domain (rest looked up from reference TRBV29-1 and TRBJ1-1): SAVISQKPSRDICQRGTSLTIQCQVDSQVTMMFWYRQQPGQSLTLIATANQGSEATYESGFVIDKFPISRPNLTFSTLTVSNMSPEDSSIYLCSVVVENTEAFFGQGTRLTVV.

By frequency, this clonotype registers medium-sized. The rearrangement joins TRBV6-5 to TRBJ1-1; as DNA is missing, the TRBD1 call by TCRdb cannot be tested. The CDR3 runs 16 residues. CDR1 and CDR2 (germline): MNHEY, SVGAGI. The CDR3 region is CASSYSVSIPETEAFF.

This clonotype is classed as medium-sized by frequency. The chain combines TRBV6-1 with TRBJ2-1; TCRdb's assignment of TRBD1 cannot be checked, as there is no DNA. The CDR3 contains 12 residues. Germline-derived CDR1 and CDR2 are MNHNS and SASEGT. The CDR3 loop is CASSQGAAEQFF.

The J gene is TRBJ2-1, the V gene TRBV12-3 or TRBV12-4; there is no DNA to check the TCRdb D call of TRBD1. This CDR3 is 13 amino acids long. The CDR3 sequence: CASNAGGADEQFF.

According to its frequency, this clonotype is large. V usage is TRBV7-9 and J usage is TRBJ1-1; absent DNA, TCRdb's TRBD1 call cannot be checked. Germline CDR1 SEHNR, CDR2 FQNEAQ (reference sequence). The CDR3 consists of 14 residues. CDR3 protein: CASLGARLNTEAFF.

CDR3 sequence reads: CSVETSFAGELFF. J is TRBJ2-2 and V is TRBV29-1; the D call from TCRdb, TRBD2, cannot be confirmed without DNA. The CDR3 covers 13 residues. The germline CDR1 and CDR2 sequences are SQVTM and ANQGSEA.

This clonotype is deemed medium-sized by its frequency. This chain connects TRBV14 to TRBJ2-5. The CDR3 consists of 15 residues. CDR1 is SGHDN and CDR2 is FVKESK in the germline V gene. CDR3 sequence reads: CASSQDGLPDATQYF. Based on the CDR3 plus reference TRBV14 and TRBJ2-5, the full variable domain is EAGVTQFPSHSVIEKGQTVTLRCDPISGHDNLYWYRRVMGKEIKFLLHFVKESKQDESGMPNNRFLAERTGGTYSTLKVQPAELEDSGVYFCASSQDGLPDATQYFGPGTRLLVL.

V is TRBV29-1 and J is TRBJ1-1. The CDR3 consists of 13 residues. Germline CDR1 SQVTM, CDR2 ANQGSEA. The CDR3 reads CSVVSPRNTEAFF.

The J gene is TRBJ2-5, the V gene TRBV7-9. This CDR3 region has 16 residues. CDR1 is SEHNR, CDR2 FQNEAQ, per germline (reference sequence). CDR3: CASSFSQNLILETQYF.

By frequency, this clonotype registers medium-sized (0.01 to 0.1%). The chain joins TRBV15 to TRBJ2-7; TCRdb returns TRBD2, unconfirmable since there is no DNA. The CDR3 is 14 residues long. The V gene's germline CDR1 is LNHNV and CDR2 YYDKDF (reference sequence). The CDR3 region is CATSADRLPHEQYF.

The chain joins TRBV27 to TRBJ2-3; TCRdb calls TRBD1, which cannot be checked without DNA. The CDR3 is made up of 16 amino acids. From germline, CDR1 is MNHEY and CDR2 SMNVEV (reference sequence). The CDR3 loop reads CASSPVGFDGTDTQYF.

This clonotype shows up as medium-sized by frequency. The V call is TRBV29-1, the J call TRBJ2-7. This CDR3 region has 12 residues. Germline V gene sequence: CDR1 SQVTM, CDR2 ANQGSEA. The CDR3 here is CSVRQGPYEQYF.

This chain links TRBV20-1 with TRBJ2-4; TCRdb's D call of TRBD1 is untestable without DNA. This CDR3 has 14 amino acids. The germline V gene has CDR1 DFQATT and CDR2 SNEGSKA (reference sequence). This chain's CDR3 is CSARDLTGKNIQYF.

This chain uses TRBV7-9 with TRBJ1-5; the TRBD1 assignment by TCRdb is unverifiable without DNA. Germline lookup yields CDR1 SEHNR and CDR2 FQNEAQ (reference sequence). The CDR3 sequence is 15 residues long. The CDR3 is CAISLGQSTDQPQHF. The complete variable domain, with remaining parts taken from reference TRBV7-9 and TRBJ1-5, reads DTGVSQNPRHKITKRGQNVTFRCDPISEHNRLYWYRQTLGQGPEFLTYFQNEAQLEKSRLLSDRFSAERPKGSFSTLEIQRTEQGDSAMYLCAISLGQSTDQPQHFGDGTRLSIL.

The CDR3 sequence: CASSLSENYGYTF. The rearrangement links TRBV5-4 to TRBJ1-2. CDR3 size: 13 residues. CDR1 SGHNT and CDR2 YYREEE come from the germline V gene (reference sequence).

Its frequency marks this clonotype as medium-sized. The chain links TRBV5-4 to TRBJ2-7; absent DNA, TCRdb's TRBD2 call cannot be checked. The CDR3 has 15 residues. CDR1 is SGHNT, CDR2 YYREEE, per germline (reference sequence). CDR3 protein: CASSLGWSSGYEQYF. Using reference TRBV5-4 and TRBJ2-7 for the parts outside the CDR3, the full variable domain is ETGVTQSPTHLIKTRGQQVTLRCSSQSGHNTVSWYQQALGQGPQFIFQYYREEENGRGNFPPRFSGLQFPNYSSELNVNALELDDSALYLCASSLGWSSGYEQYFGPGTRLTVT.

The chain couples TRBV7-9 to TRBJ1-1; TCRdb returns TRBD1, unconfirmable since there is no DNA. Per the germline V gene, CDR1 is SEHNR and CDR2 is FQNEAQ (reference sequence). The CDR3 length is 15 residues. This CDR3 reads CASSTPEGTSTEAFF.

The chain links TRBV28 to TRBJ2-3; TCRdb calls TRBD1, which cannot be checked without DNA. The CDR3 spans 16 residues. Per germline, CDR1 MDHEN and CDR2 SYDVKM. The CDR3 protein is CASSPPARELTDTQYF.

J is TRBJ2-3 and V is TRBV7-8. This CDR3 is 14 amino acids long. Germline V gene sequence: CDR1 SGHVS, CDR2 FQNEAQ. The CDR3 loop reads CASSQSTGADTQYF.

This clonotype counts as medium-sized (0.01 to 0.1%) by frequency. The chain recombines TRBV7-9 with TRBJ1-1. In germline, CDR1 is SEHNR, CDR2 FQNEAQ (reference sequence). The CDR3 extends over 12 amino acids. CDR3 residues: CASSPKAFEAFF.

The genes are TRBV20-1 and TRBJ2-1. Germline V gene lookup returns CDR1 DFQATT and CDR2 SNEGSKA (reference sequence). CDR3 length: 13 amino acids. The CDR3 loop reads CSARAPNLNEQFF.